Presented here are 21 T cell receptor beta chains from one specimen sequenced in a study of blood T cell repertoires in COVID-19. Measured with immunoSEQ multiplex PCR; TCRdb has only the in-frame clones, and not every one. The table lists around 60,000 clones, about 73% of them singletons, with 25% to 30% in the top ten. Sequences were obtained from peripheral blood. These receptors all stem from a woman aged 80 or older with acute or convalescent COVID-19.

This clone was recorded many times. The chain recombines TRBV6-5 with TRBJ2-7, with 10 bases fitting TRBD2. Germline CDR1 and CDR2: MNHEY and SVGAGI. The CDR3 extends over 15 amino acids. V was pared by 2 bases and J by 5 bases, with 6 bases of the junction left unmatched. The CDR3 protein is CASSYVGTSENEQYF. CDR3 DNA sequence: TGTGCCAGCAGTTACGTGGGGACTAGCGAAAACGAGCAGTACTTC.

V and J are TRBV5-1 and TRBJ1-1; 10 positions agree with TRBD1. The germline gives CDR1 SGHRS, CDR2 YFSETQ. V lost 2 bases to trimming and J lost 5 bases; unmatched junction nucleotides: 6. This CDR3 contains 15 residues. CDR3 sequence reads: CASSFGTGAGTEAFF. CDR3 DNA sequence: TGCGCCAGCAGCTTCGGGACAGGGGCGGGTACTGAAGCTTTCTTT.

This chain connects TRBV29-1 to TRBJ1-2; no firm D call. CDR1 SQVTM and CDR2 ANQGSEA come from the germline V gene. With 4 bases removed from V and 2 bases from J, the gap between germline ends came to 11 bases. CDR3 size: 13 residues. The chain's CDR3 is CSVGTYVNYGYTF. The CDR3 nucleotides read TGCAGCGTTGGGACTTACGTCAACTATGGCTACACCTTC. Variable domain in full (rest from reference TRBV29-1 and TRBJ1-2): SAVISQKPSRDICQRGTSLTIQCQVDSQVTMMFWYRQQPGQSLTLIATANQGSEATYESGFVIDKFPISRPNLTFSTLTVSNMSPEDSSIYLCSVGTYVNYGYTFGSGTRLTVV.

V and J are TRBV7-2 and TRBJ1-1, with D possibly being TRBD1 (6 bases). Germline CDR1 SGHTA, CDR2 FQGNSA. There are 15 residues in the CDR3. V shed 4 bases and J shed 0 bases, with 12 bases lying between them. CDR3 DNA: TGTGCCAGCAGCTCAAACAGGGAACTGAACACTGAAGCTTTCTTT. Translation: CASSSNRELNTEAFF.

The CDR3 DNA is TGTGCCAGCAGCAAAGACGATAGCGGGAGTAGCTCCGAGCAGTACTTC. Translated: CASSKDDSGSSSEQYF. This sequence joins TRBV21-1 and TRBJ2-7; the table's TRBD2 call for D was not verified on the DNA. TRBV21-1 is a pseudogene segment. The CDR3 sequence is 16 residues long.

The J gene is TRBJ2-1, the V gene TRBV5-1, with 9 bases identical to TRBD1. The CDR3 sequence is 15 residues long. The germline CDR1 and CDR2 sequences are SGHRS and YFSETQ. After removal of 3 bases from V and 8 bases from J, the junction contained 9 bases not matched to a gene. The CDR3 spells CASSSGTGLLDEQFF. CDR3 bases: TGCGCCAGCAGCTCCGGGACAGGGTTATTGGATGAGCAGTTCTTC.

This clone appeared a single time. This chain links TRBV24-1 with TRBJ1-2; 9 positions agree with TRBD1. Per germline, CDR1 KGHDR and CDR2 SFDVKD. This CDR3 is 14 amino acids long. The ends lost 3 bases at V and 5 bases at J; junction bases unmatched: 3. CDR3 in amino acids: CATSDGTGIYGYTF. CDR3 DNA: TGTGCCACCAGTGATGGGACAGGGATATATGGCTACACCTTC.

V and J are TRBV15 and TRBJ2-5; 11 bases match TRBD2. The germline gives CDR1 LNHNV, CDR2 YYDKDF (reference sequence). The CDR3 is made up of 15 amino acids. V lost 5 bases, J lost 5 bases, and 7 bases stayed unmatched. The CDR3 reads CATSGGLAGGETQYF. The CDR3 coding sequence is TGTGCCACCAGCGGGGGGCTAGCGGGAGGTGAGACCCAGTACTTC.

This clone was observed a few times. The chain recombines TRBV30 with TRBJ1-5; 8 bases line up with TRBD1. With V trimmed by 1 base and J by 10 bases, 6 bases remained unmatched. Germline lookup yields CDR1 GTSNPN and CDR2 SVGIG (reference sequence). This CDR3 comprises 13 residues. The CDR3 is CAWSGTGQNPQHF. CDR3 DNA: TGTGCCTGGAGTGGGACAGGGCAAAATCCCCAGCATTTT.

The V gene is TRBV6-2 or TRBV6-3, the J gene TRBJ2-1, with a weak D call TRBD1 (5 bases). Germline CDR1 is MNHEY and CDR2 is SVGEGT. V gave up 2 bases and J gave up 3 bases, with 14 bases separating them. The CDR3 extends over 16 amino acids. The CDR3 sequence is CASSYRGRARYNEQFF. DNA for the CDR3: TGTGCCAGCAGTTACAGGGGCAGGGCTCGCTACAATGAGCAGTTCTTC.

V is TRBV28 and J is TRBJ1-4, with TRBD1 identical over 7 bases. Germline CDR1 is MDHEN and CDR2 is SYDVKM. V lost 8 bases, J lost 8 bases, and 8 bases stayed unmatched. CDR3 length equals 13 residues. The CDR3: CASQTGLGEKLFF. CDR3 DNA sequence: TGTGCCAGCCAGACAGGGCTTGGGGAAAAACTGTTTTTT.

The chain carries TRBV20-1 and TRBJ2-7; perhaps TRBD2 as D (6 bases). Germline V gives CDR1 DFQATT, CDR2 SNEGSKA (reference sequence). The V end was cut by 6 bases, the J end by 8 bases, with 11 bases between. CDR3 length: 10 amino acids. In DNA, the CDR3 is TGCAGTGCGAGACGGGAGAAGCAGTACTTC. It encodes CSARREKQYF.

This chain links TRBV4-2 with TRBJ2-2, with 15 bases matching TRBD2. The V and J ends lost 3 bases and 6 bases, in that order; junction bases with no gene match: 8. Germline V gene lookup returns CDR1 LGHNA and CDR2 YNFKEQ. There are 18 residues in the CDR3. The CDR3 spells CASSQDPGLAGGAGELFF. The DNA of the CDR3 is TGTGCCAGCAGCCAGGATCCGGGACTAGCGGGAGGTGCCGGGGAGCTGTTTTTT.

The V and J genes are TRBV29-1 and TRBJ2-3, with 13 bases lining up with TRBD2. Germline trimming cut 3 bases from V and 7 bases from J; bases unmatched to any gene: 1. The germline CDR1 and CDR2 sequences are SQVTM and ANQGSEA. This CDR3 comprises 13 residues. CDR3: CSVETSGRNTQYF. The CDR3 DNA reads as TGCAGCGTTGAGACTAGCGGGAGGAATACGCAGTATTTT.

The chain couples TRBV18 to TRBJ2-2; 9 positions match TRBD1. Germline CDR1 is KGHSH and CDR2 is LQKENI. This CDR3 comprises 15 residues. Trimming at V came to 6 bases and at J to 3 bases, leaving 5 bases not matched to a gene. CDR3 sequence reads: CASSPRQGDTGELFF. CDR3 nucleotide sequence: TGTGCCAGCTCGCCCCGACAGGGGGACACCGGGGAGCTGTTTTTT. Together with reference TRBV18 and TRBJ2-2, the CDR3 gives the full variable domain: NAGVMQNPRHLVRRRGQEARLRCSPMKGHSHVYWYRQLPEEGLKFMVYLQKENIIDESGMPKERFSAEFPKEGPSILRIQQVVRGDSAAYFCASSPRQGDTGELFFGEGSRLTVL.

The V call is TRBV7-2, the J call TRBJ1-4; 9 bases fit TRBD1. CDR1 is SGHTA, CDR2 FQGNSA, per germline. This CDR3 spans 18 amino acids. The ends lost 5 bases at V and 2 bases at J; junction bases unmatched: 12. CDR3 coding DNA: TGTGCCAGCAGCATCCCTTCCGGGACAGGGCTGACTAATGAAAAACTGTTTTTT. It yields the protein CASSIPSGTGLTNEKLFF. Based on the CDR3 plus reference TRBV7-2 and TRBJ1-4, the full variable domain is GAGVSQSPSNKVTEKGKDVELRCDPISGHTALYWYRQSLGQGLEFLIYFQGNSAPDKSGLPSDRFSAERTGGSVSTLTIQRTQQEDSAVYLCASSIPSGTGLTNEKLFFGSGTQLSVL.

The V gene is TRBV7-2, the J gene TRBJ1-1, with D perhaps TRBD1 (5 bases). The CDR3 totals 15 residues. The germline V and J ends were trimmed by 5 bases and 2 bases, with 15 bases remaining between them. Germline V gene sequence: CDR1 SGHTA, CDR2 FQGNSA. Here the CDR3 reads CASSAGPWRNTEAFF. As DNA, the CDR3 is TGTGCCAGCAGCGCGGGACCCTGGAGAAACACTGAAGCTTTCTTT.

The chain employs TRBV9 and TRBJ2-7, with 10 bases identical to TRBD2. Germline loops: CDR1 SGDLS, CDR2 YYNGEE. The junction had 15 bases not matched to a gene; V was cut back by 0 bases and J by 6 bases. CDR3 length: 18 residues. The CDR3 spells CASSVEVASGRALGEQYF. CDR3 coding DNA: TGTGCCAGCAGCGTAGAGGTCGCCAGCGGGAGGGCCTTGGGCGAGCAGTACTTC.

V and J are TRBV6-5 and TRBJ2-3; no definite D call. The CDR3 is 14 amino acids. The germline V gene encodes CDR1 MNHEY and CDR2 SVGAGI. Trimming left V 2 bases short and J 3 bases short, with 9 bases between. The CDR3 reads CASSYAAGTDTQYF. The CDR3 bases are TGTGCCAGCAGTTACGCCGCAGGTACAGATACGCAGTATTTT.

This chain uses TRBV9 with TRBJ2-1; 11 positions match TRBD1. With V trimmed by 4 bases and J by 3 bases, 3 bases remained unmatched. The CDR3 runs 15 residues. Germline V lookup: CDR1 SGDLS, CDR2 YYNGEE. The CDR3 loop is CASSPGTGGYNEQFF. DNA for the CDR3: TGTGCCAGCAGCCCAGGGACAGGGGGCTACAATGAGCAGTTCTTC.

This clone appeared a few times. The V and J genes are TRBV5-1 and TRBJ1-5, with 10 bases fitting TRBD1. With V trimmed by 4 bases and J by 4 bases, 2 bases remained unmatched. Germline CDR1 reads SGHRS; CDR2 reads YFSETQ. The CDR3 spans 14 residues. CDR3 DNA sequence: TGCGCCAGCAGCCTGGACAGGGGGAATCAGCCCCAGCATTTT. Translating it yields CASSLDRGNQPQHF.